The entry below describes one T cell receptor beta chain. TCRdb keeps only in-frame clones here, not all; method: immunoSEQ multiplex PCR. The repertoire holds fewer than 200,000 clones, with around nine tenths as singletons. Trimming at V came to 5 bases and at J to 7 bases, leaving 6 bases not matched to a gene. Germline loops: CDR1 SEHNR, CDR2 FQNEAQ (reference sequence). CDR3 length equals 14 residues. The data belong to a study of blood T cell repertoires in COVID-19. Study summary: Both acute and convalescent COVID-19 samples were obtained from the United States, Italy and Spain.

The TCR sequence derives from a woman younger than 30 who had recovered from COVID-19. Sequencing input: peripheral blood. The chain uses TRBV7-9 and TRBJ1-4, with 8 bases lining up with TRBD1. The CDR3 loop is CASSARTGSEKLFF. The CDR3 DNA sequence: TGTGCCAGCAGCGCCCGGACAGGGAGTGAAAAACTGTTTTTT.